The following is a TCR beta chain sequence with its context. The data derive from a study of shared clonotypes between healthy human individuals. The wider study: Donor ages ranged 18 to 49 years: a couple of women, a few men.

The CDR3 has 15 amino acids. After removal of 2 bases from V and 6 bases from J, the junction contained 7 bases not matched to a gene. CDR1 is LNHDA, CDR2 SQIVND, per germline (reference sequence). Data came from immunoSEQ multiplex PCR; TCRdb stores just in-frame clones and leaves some out. The sample shows roughly 890,000 clones, nearly 95% of them seen only once. Selected positively for CCR7 and CD45RO-negative, naive CD8 cells excluded terminally differentiated effector memory CD45RA+ cells. The sequence was collected from a man aged 30 to 45 in good health. The chain employs TRBV19 and TRBJ2-1; 7 bases are shared with TRBD2. Input material: naive CD8+ T cells sorted from blood. The CDR3 coding sequence is TGTGCCAGTAGTATAACGGCGGGAGCTGTCAATGAGCAGTTCTTC. It encodes CASSITAGAVNEQFF. Filled out from reference TRBV19 and TRBJ2-1, the complete variable domain reads DGGITQSPKYLFRKEGQNVTLSCEQNLNHDAMYWYRQDPGQGLRLIYYSQIVNDFQKGDIAEGYSVSREKKESFPLTVTSAQKNPTAFYLCASSITAGAVNEQFFGPGTRLTVL.